The T cell receptor beta chain described here comes from a study of cytomegalovirus exposure and HLA in healthy donors. Study results and caveats: With later analysis, a missense DCLRE1C variant became linked to TCR beta V- and J-gene trimming. Earlier results showed most TCR beta V segments being productive about 87% or about 30% of the time.

V was cut by 0 bases and J by 2 bases, with 13 bases left in between. This CDR3 has 16 amino acids. Germline V CDR1 and CDR2: SGDLS, YYNGEE. PCR primers comprised 60 Vbeta and 13 Jbeta primers. Assay: immunoSEQ multiplex PCR; the TCRdb copy retains only in-frame clones and omits some. This table holds under 150,000 clones, 75% to 80% found once. With regard to this clone: What it binds is not known.

The chain recombines TRBV9 with TRBJ2-3; perhaps TRBD2 as D (6 bases). The TCR sequence derives from a woman aged 35 to 49 in good health and CMV-seronegative. Sequencing input: PBMCs. The CDR3 region is CASSVDGSSFTDTQYF. CDR3 sequence (DNA): TGTGCCAGCAGCGTAGACGGGAGTAGTTTCACAGATACGCAGTATTTT.